Listed here is a single T cell receptor beta chain. Its antigen is unidentified. The germline V gene has CDR1 SEHNR and CDR2 FQNEAQ (reference sequence). This CDR3 is 13 amino acids long. The data were taken from a study of CXCR3-negative and CXCR3-positive naive CD8 T cells. Within the CD8+ T cell compartment, naive cells were CD45RO-CCR7+CD27+CD95-. Study-level points and caveats: Whereas both naive subsets had comparably high diversity, memory CD8+ cells had much lower diversity.

Libraries of TRB cDNA were made by 5' RACE and carried UMIs. Reprocessing the 5' RACE reads, TCRdb reports a single entry for every CDR3 protein and omits DNA. In all, the sample yields about 130,000 distinct CDR3 sequences. The gene calls are TRBV7-9 and TRBJ1-5. Sequenced material: naive CXCR3- CD8+ T cells from blood. Subset specified: CD45RO-CCR7+CD27+CD95- naive CD8+ T cells lacking CXCR3 (TNR3-). The clonotype comes from a human donor in good health. Some clones in this sample may be carry-over from other donors' samples. The CDR3 protein is CASSLDVNQPQHF.